Shown below are 6 T cell receptor beta chains from a single sample sequenced in a study of blood T cells in healthy people across ages. Alongside a J-beta primer mix, a sample-barcoded 5' primer served in a second PCR lasting about 7 to 12 cycles. TCRdb processed the 5' RACE reads anew with MiXCR; each CDR3 protein has one entry. The sample consists of roughly 1,500,000 distinct CDR3 sequences, 30% to 35% of them appearing once. The sequenced sample consisted of blood. Receptors originate from a young woman in good health.

CDR3 in amino acids: CASSLWSNSYEQYF. The CDR3 nucleotides read TGTGCCAGCAGTTTATGGTCAAATTCCTACGAGCAGTACTTC. The rearrangement links TRBV27 to TRBJ2-4; unclear D gene. The closer fit of TRBJ2-7 to the DNA end suggests the J call may be wrong. The germline gives CDR1 MNHEY, CDR2 SMNVEV (reference sequence). CDR3 length equals 14 residues.

The rearrangement joins TRBV28 to TRBJ1-6; no definite D call. The CDR3 is 16 residues long. Germline loops: CDR1 MDHEN, CDR2 SYDVKM. V lost 5 bases to trimming and J lost 3 bases, with 14 bases between them. CDR3 in DNA: TGTGCCAGCAGTCCTCGCGGGCAAATCTATAATTCACCCCTCCACTTT. Translation gives CASSPRGQIYNSPLHF. Filled out from reference TRBV28 and TRBJ1-6, the complete variable domain reads DVKVTQSSRYLVKRTGEKVFLECVQDMDHENMFWYRQDPGLGLRLIYFSYDVKMKEKGDIPEGYSVSREKKERFSLILESASTNQTSMYLCASSPRGQIYNSPLHFGNGTRLTVT.

The chain uses TRBV6-5 and TRBJ2-7, with D perhaps being TRBD1 or TRBD2 (5 bases each). The germline V gene encodes CDR1 MNHEY and CDR2 SVGAGI. This CDR3 has 13 amino acids. V was pared by 8 bases and J by 3 bases, with 14 bases between. The CDR3 here is CASRRGRIYEQYF. The CDR3 DNA reads TGTGCCAGCCGCCGGGGCAGGATCTACGAGCAGTACTTC.

With regard to this clonotype: Given a much more abundant clone one base away, this may be a read error. This chain uses TRBV20-1 with TRBJ2-3; 9 nucleotides agree with TRBD1. CDR1 and CDR2 (germline): DFQATT, SNEGSKA (reference sequence). The CDR3 runs 16 residues. CDR3 in DNA: TGCAGTGCCCAACCCCACGCGGGACAGGGTATAGATGCGCAGTATTTT. It encodes CSAQPHAGQGIDAQYF.

This clonotype was recorded a few times. This chain joins TRBV20-1 and TRBJ2-7, with 8 nucleotides matching TRBD2. J lost 4 bases, V lost 8 bases, and 16 bases had no gene match. CDR3 length: 15 residues. The germline gives CDR1 DFQATT, CDR2 SNEGSKA (reference sequence). CDR3 bases: TGCAGTATAGGTAGCGGGGTCATTACCCCGTACGAGCAGTACTTC. Its translation is CSIGSGVITPYEQYF.

About this clonotype itself: No DNA is shown, since the ends of the CDR3 on it are uncertain; the CDR3 is the one TCRdb lists. The gene calls are TRBV3-1 and TRBJ2-6; TRBD1 reflects the table's D call only, with no check against the DNA. Germline CDR1 is LGHDT and CDR2 is YNNKEL (reference sequence). Inclusive of both ends, the CDR3 amounts to 19 amino acids. CDR3 sequence reads: CASSHLWGTGASGANVPTF.